The T cell receptor (beta chain) described here comes from a study of PD-L1 blockade in urothelial cancer. The data were produced by immunoSEQ multiplex PCR, yet TCRdb's version contains in-frame clones alone and is incomplete. The repertoire consists of tens of thousands of clones, with 80% to 90% occurring once and the leading ten covering 6.8%. V lost 1 base to trimming and J lost 0 bases, with 13 bases between them. The CDR3 loop spans 17 amino acids. CDR1 is SGHVS and CDR2 is FQNEAQ in the germline V gene. Indicated time point: pretreatment peripheral blood. This receptor was obtained from a man aged 55 to 69 with urothelial cancer. This chain connects TRBV7-8 to TRBJ1-3, with a weak D call TRBD1 (6 bases). The input for sequencing was PBMCs, taken around atezolizumab (anti-PD-L1) treatment. CDR3 sequence: CASSLVGAGHSGNTIYF. In DNA form, the CDR3 reads TGTGCCAGCAGCTTAGTGGGGGCGGGCCACTCTGGAAACACCATATATTTT.